The rows below give T cell receptor beta chains drawn from one sample of a study of OX40 agonist ivuxolimab in advanced cancers. This table comes from immunoSEQ multiplex PCR, and its TCRdb copy is limited to in-frame clones, with some not included. The data contain about 73,000 clones, 75% to 90% of them singletons. The specimen comprised CD4+ or CD8+ T cells sorted from blood, sampled in a trial of the OX40 agonist ivuxolimab. Every receptor here comes from an adult with an advanced solid tumor such as melanoma, head and neck, liver or kidney cancer. Each CDR3 is given with its conserved first and last residue. A D gene is named only where the DNA matches it firmly. Not every row has a clone size; where given, it reads once, few, many or a size class.

.	TRBJ2-5	TRBV7-2	.	CASSLMGDQETQYF	TGTGCCAGCAGCTTAATGGGGGACCAAGAGACCCAGTACTTC
few	TRBJ1-2	TRBV28	.	CASSSADYGYTF	TGTGCCAGCAGTTCGGCAGACTATGGCTACACCTTC
.	TRBJ2-7	TRBV5-1	TRBD2	CASSLAGTSGILTTSYEQYF	TGCGCCAGCAGCTTGGCTGGGACTAGCGGGATCTTGACGACTTCCTACGAGCAGTACTTC
.	TRBJ1-1	TRBV9	.	CASSAGGRTEAFF	TGTGCCAGCAGCGCGGGAGGACGCACTGAAGCTTTCTTT
.	TRBJ1-1	TRBV5-6	.	CASSSGLSGTEAFF	TGTGCCAGCAGCTCGGGTCTTTCGGGCACTGAAGCTTTCTTT
.	TRBJ2-7	TRBV19	TRBD1	CASSRRDRIYEQYF	TGTGCCAGTAGTCGCCGGGACAGAATCTACGAGCAGTACTTC
.	TRBJ2-7	TRBV10-3	.	CAISEFHRAYEQYF	TGTGCCATCAGTGAGTTCCACAGGGCGTACGAGCAGTACTTC
.	TRBJ2-7	TRBV5-6	.	CASSHWNIHEQYF	TGTGCCAGCAGCCATTGGAATATCCACGAGCAGTACTTC
.	TRBJ2-5	TRBV28	TRBD2	CASSIIREGETQYF	TGTGCCAGCAGTATCATCCGGGAGGGAGAGACCCAGTACTTC
.	TRBJ2-7	TRBV30	.	CATAGGFSYEQYF	TGTGCGACGGCTGGCGGTTTTTCCTACGAGCAGTACTTC
.	TRBJ1-1	TRBV6-1	.	CASAPGAHGLVAFF	TGTGCCAGCGCCCCGGGGGCTCATGGGCTGGTGGCTTTCTTT
.	TRBJ2-2	TRBV28	.	CASSLGTLSTGELFF	TGTGCCAGCAGTTTGGGGACGTTATCCACCGGGGAGCTGTTTTTT
.	TRBJ2-1	TRBV13	TRBD2	CASSGYRGDYNEQFF	TGTGCCAGCAGCGGATACCGGGGGGACTACAATGAGCAGTTCTTC
.	TRBJ2-2	TRBV5-1	TRBD1	CASSLQGALGELFF	TGCGCCAGCAGCCTACAGGGGGCGTTAGGGGAGCTGTTTTTT
.	TRBJ2-7	TRBV28	.	CASSLRDTYSYEQYF	TGTGCCAGCAGTTTAAGGGACACATACTCCTACGAGCAGTACTTC
.	TRBJ1-2	TRBV5-4	.	CASSLAPYGYTF	TGTGCCAGCAGCTTGGCACCCTATGGCTACACCTTC
.	TRBJ2-7	TRBV5-4	TRBD1	CASSWDRVYEQYF	TGTGCCAGCAGTTGGGACAGGGTGTACGAGCAGTACTTC
.	TRBJ2-3	TRBV5-1	TRBD2	CASRPGLAGTDTQYF	TGCGCCAGCAGACCGGGACTAGCGGGCACAGATACGCAGTATTTT
.	TRBJ2-7	TRBV14	.	CASSPRHEQYF	TGTGCCAGCAGCCCCCGGCACGAGCAGTACTTC
.	TRBJ2-1	TRBV5-1	.	CASSPDLSSYNEQFF	TGCGCCAGCAGCCCGGACCTCTCCTCCTACAATGAGCAGTTCTTC
.	TRBJ2-7	TRBV4-2	TRBD2	CASSQGAASGIIREQYF	TGTGCCAGCAGCCAAGGTGCCGCTAGCGGGATTATTCGGGAGCAGTACTTC
.	TRBJ1-3	TRBV18	.	CASSPTRGIGNTIYF	TGTGCCAGCTCACCAACAAGGGGGATAGGAAACACCATATATTTT
.	TRBJ2-3	TRBV2	TRBD2	CASSSLAGGTDTQYF	TGTGCCAGCAGCTCACTAGCGGGGGGCACAGATACGCAGTATTTT
.	TRBJ2-7	TRBV6-6	.	CASRSTGTHYEQYF	TGTGCCAGCAGGAGCACCGGGACTCACTACGAGCAGTACTTC
.	TRBJ2-1	TRBV2	TRBD2	CASSLGLAEGNEQFF	TGTGCCAGCAGCCTCGGACTAGCGGAGGGGAATGAGCAGTTCTTC
.	TRBJ2-7	TRBV29-1	.	CSVDIAGPRGEQYF	TGCAGCGTTGACATCGCGGGACCCCGGGGCGAGCAGTACTTC
.	TRBJ2-7	TRBV6-6	.	CASSRRERQYF	TGTGCCAGCAGTCGCCGGGAAAGGCAGTACTTC
.	TRBJ1-2	TRBV19	.	CASSLTASYGYTF	TGTGCCAGTAGTTTAACAGCATCTTATGGCTACACCTTC
.	TRBJ2-7	TRBV6-1	.	CASSEVLATYEQYF	TGTGCCAGCAGTGAAGTCTTAGCGACCTACGAGCAGTACTTC
.	TRBJ1-1	TRBV12-5	.	CASGLKVAEAFF	TGTGCTAGTGGTTTGAAGGTCGCCGAAGCTTTCTTT
few	TRBJ1-2	TRBV30	TRBD1	CAWTTDRGYGYTF	TGTGCCTGGACCACGGACAGGGGCTATGGCTACACCTTC
.	TRBJ2-7	TRBV4-1	TRBD1	CASDRGEAKSYYEQYF	TGCGCCAGCGACAGGGGGGAGGCCAAGTCTTACTACGAGCAGTACTTC
.	TRBJ2-5	TRBV5-1	.	CASSLLGFEEETQYF	TGCGCCAGCAGCTTGCTTGGGTTTGAAGAAGAGACCCAGTACTTC
.	TRBJ2-7	TRBV19	TRBD1	CASSIDTDRRPYEQYF	TGTGCCAGTAGTATAGATACGGACAGGCGCCCCTACGAGCAGTACTTC
.	TRBJ1-2	TRBV5-1	.	CASSLVPEPYGYTF	TGCGCCAGCAGCTTGGTCCCCGAACCCTATGGCTACACCTTC
.	TRBJ2-7	TRBV9	TRBD2	CASSERTSGSLYEQYF	TGTGCCAGCAGCGAAAGAACTAGCGGGAGTTTATACGAGCAGTACTTC
.	TRBJ2-2	TRBV9	.	CASSVSGEYLTGELFF	TGTGCCAGCAGCGTCTCTGGGGAATACCTCACCGGGGAGCTGTTTTTT
.	TRBJ2-7	TRBV6-5	.	CASSFGGAPYEQYF	TGTGCCAGCAGTTTCGGGGGCGCCCCGTACGAGCAGTACTTC
.	TRBJ2-3	TRBV5-1	.	CASSSFRDTSTDTQYF	TGCGCCAGCAGCTCGTTCCGGGACACCAGCACAGATACGCAGTATTTT
.	TRBJ2-5	TRBV5-5	TRBD1	CASSSGTAGETQYF	TGTGCCAGCAGCTCCGGGACAGCCGGAGAGACCCAGTACTTC
.	TRBJ2-1	TRBV6-5	TRBD2	CASSYDSAGVMVF	TGTGCCAGCAGTTACGACTCTGCGGGAGTTATGGTCTTC
.	TRBJ2-5	TRBV18	.	CASSPRGQETQYF	TGTGCCAGCTCACCACGGGGGCAAGAGACCCAGTACTTC
once	TRBJ2-4	TRBV27	.	CASSLGALAKNIQYF	TGTGCCAGCAGTTTGGGGGCGCTAGCCAAAAACATTCAGTACTTC
.	TRBJ2-7	TRBV27	TRBD2	CASSLSPAGGPYDEQYF	TGTGCCAGCAGTTTATCCCCAGCGGGAGGGCCGTACGACGAGCAGTACTTC
.	TRBJ2-1	TRBV6-1	TRBD2	CASSEFGAGVIYNEQFF	TGTGCCAGCAGTGAATTCGGTGCGGGAGTGATCTACAATGAGCAGTTCTTC
.	TRBJ2-1	TRBV5-1	TRBD2	CASSSGLAGVGYNEQFF	TGCGCCAGCAGCTCGGGACTAGCGGGAGTCGGCTACAATGAGCAGTTCTTC
.	TRBJ1-1	TRBV28	.	CASSLWKANTEAFF	TGTGCCAGCAGTTTATGGAAGGCGAACACTGAAGCTTTCTTT
once	TRBJ1-5	TRBV21-1	.	CASSKAKGSGRNSNQPQHF	TGTGCCAGCAGCAAAGCAAAGGGAAGCGGGCGAAATAGCAATCAGCCCCAGCATTTT
.	TRBJ2-5	TRBV2	TRBD2	CASSEWGLAGFEETQYF	TGTGCCAGCAGTGAATGGGGACTAGCGGGTTTTGAGGAGACCCAGTACTTC
.	TRBJ2-1	TRBV28	TRBD2	CASSRGKGGLRPGLALGEQFF	TGTGCCAGCTCTCGGGGTAAAGGGGGCCTCAGGCCGGGACTAGCTTTGGGAGAGCAGTTCTTC
.	TRBJ2-7	TRBV5-1	.	CASSLSRGPAYEQYF	TGCGCCAGCAGCTTGAGTCGGGGACCAGCCTACGAGCAGTACTTC
.	TRBJ2-1	TRBV27	TRBD2	CASSLPSGSGRREQFF	TGTGCCAGCAGTTTACCGTCGGGTAGCGGGCGACGGGAGCAGTTCTTC